This paragraph covers one TCR beta chain sequence. The data belong to a study of identifying expanded T cells in peripheral blood. Only in-frame clones appear in the TCRdb table, and some are missing; sequencing was by immunoSEQ multiplex PCR. The sample has under 85,000 clones; around 83% are singletons. CDR1 is MDHEN, CDR2 SYDVKM, per germline. The CDR3 contains 12 residues. The V gene lost 2 bases and the J gene lost 4 bases, with 4 bases spanning the gap. Specimen: blood. The receptor was isolated from a person aged 18 to 70 in good health. The V call is TRBV28, the J call TRBJ2-3; no definite D call. CDR3 nucleotide sequence: TGTGCCAGCAGTTTAGCCTCAGATACGCAGTATTTT. Its translation is CASSLASDTQYF.